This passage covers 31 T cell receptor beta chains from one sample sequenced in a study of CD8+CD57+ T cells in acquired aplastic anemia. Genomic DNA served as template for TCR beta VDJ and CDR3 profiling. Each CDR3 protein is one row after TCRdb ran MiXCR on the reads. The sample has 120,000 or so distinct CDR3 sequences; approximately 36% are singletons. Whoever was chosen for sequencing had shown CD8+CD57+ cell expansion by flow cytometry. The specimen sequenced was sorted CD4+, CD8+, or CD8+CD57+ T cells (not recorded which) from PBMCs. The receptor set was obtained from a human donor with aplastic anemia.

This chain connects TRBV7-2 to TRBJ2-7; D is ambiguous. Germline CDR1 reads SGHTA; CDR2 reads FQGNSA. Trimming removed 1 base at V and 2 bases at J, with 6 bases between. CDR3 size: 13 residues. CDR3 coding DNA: TGTGCCAGCAGCTTAGAGATAGCCTACGAGCAGTACTTC. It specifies CASSLEIAYEQYF.

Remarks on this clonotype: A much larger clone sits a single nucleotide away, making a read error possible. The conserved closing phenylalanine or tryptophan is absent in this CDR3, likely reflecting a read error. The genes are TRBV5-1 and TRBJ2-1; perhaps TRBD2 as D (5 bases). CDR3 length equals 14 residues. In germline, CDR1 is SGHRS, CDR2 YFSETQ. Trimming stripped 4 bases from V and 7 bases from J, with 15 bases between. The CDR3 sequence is CASSLESWRNEQFS. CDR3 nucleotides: TGCGCCAGCAGCCTGGAGTCGTGGAGGAATGAGCAGTTCTCC.

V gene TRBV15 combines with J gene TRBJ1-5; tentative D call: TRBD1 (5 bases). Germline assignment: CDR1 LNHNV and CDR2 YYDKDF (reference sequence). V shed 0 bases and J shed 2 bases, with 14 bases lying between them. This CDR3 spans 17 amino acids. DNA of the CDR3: TGTGCCACCAGCAGAGATCATCGGCAGGGAGGCAATCAGCCCCAGCATTTT. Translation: CATSRDHRQGGNQPQHF.

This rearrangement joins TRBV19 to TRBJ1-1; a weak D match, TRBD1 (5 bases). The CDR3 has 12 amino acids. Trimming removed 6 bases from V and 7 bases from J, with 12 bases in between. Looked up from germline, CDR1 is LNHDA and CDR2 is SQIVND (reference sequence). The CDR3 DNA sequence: TGTGCCAGTAGATCAGGGTGGAATGAAGCTTTCTTT. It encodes CASRSGWNEAFF.

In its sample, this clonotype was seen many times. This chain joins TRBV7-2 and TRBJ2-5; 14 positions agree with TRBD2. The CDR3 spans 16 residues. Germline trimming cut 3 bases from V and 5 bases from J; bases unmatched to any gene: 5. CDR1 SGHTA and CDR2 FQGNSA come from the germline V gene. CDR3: CASSFLTSGGAETQYF. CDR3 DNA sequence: TGTGCCAGCAGCTTCCTGACTAGCGGGGGGGCTGAGACCCAGTACTTC.

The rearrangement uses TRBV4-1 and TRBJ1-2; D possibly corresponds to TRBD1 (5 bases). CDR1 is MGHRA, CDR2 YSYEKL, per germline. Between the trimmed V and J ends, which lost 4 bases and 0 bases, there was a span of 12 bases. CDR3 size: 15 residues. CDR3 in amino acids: CASSPTGTANYGYTF. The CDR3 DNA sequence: TGCGCCAGCAGCCCCACCGGGACCGCTAACTATGGCTACACCTTC.

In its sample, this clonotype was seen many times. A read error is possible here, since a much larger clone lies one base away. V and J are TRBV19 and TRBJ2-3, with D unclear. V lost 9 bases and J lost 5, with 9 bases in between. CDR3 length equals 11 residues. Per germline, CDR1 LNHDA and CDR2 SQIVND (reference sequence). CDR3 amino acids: CASNRRDTQYF. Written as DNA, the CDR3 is TGTGCCAGCAACCGAAGAGATACGCAGTATTTT.

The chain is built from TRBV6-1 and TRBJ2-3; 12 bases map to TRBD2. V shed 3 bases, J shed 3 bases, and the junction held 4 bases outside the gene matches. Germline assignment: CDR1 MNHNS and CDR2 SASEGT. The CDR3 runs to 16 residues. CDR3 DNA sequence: TGTGCCAGCAGTGAGTTACTAGCGGGGGGAACAGATACGCAGTATTTT. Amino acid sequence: CASSELLAGGTDTQYF.

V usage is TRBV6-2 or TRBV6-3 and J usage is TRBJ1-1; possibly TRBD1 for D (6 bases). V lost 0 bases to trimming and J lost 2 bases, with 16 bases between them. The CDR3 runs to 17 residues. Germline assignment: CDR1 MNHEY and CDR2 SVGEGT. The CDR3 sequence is CASSYSEWTVRNTEAFF. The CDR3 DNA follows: TGTGCCAGCAGTTACTCCGAATGGACAGTAAGAAACACTGAAGCTTTCTTT.

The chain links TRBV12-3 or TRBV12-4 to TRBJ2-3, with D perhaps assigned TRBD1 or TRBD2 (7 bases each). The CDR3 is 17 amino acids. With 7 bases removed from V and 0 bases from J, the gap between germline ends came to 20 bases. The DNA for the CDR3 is TGTGCCAGCATCCTCCATCAGGGGGGGTCGAGCACAGATACGCAGTATTTT. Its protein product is CASILHQGGSSTDTQYF.

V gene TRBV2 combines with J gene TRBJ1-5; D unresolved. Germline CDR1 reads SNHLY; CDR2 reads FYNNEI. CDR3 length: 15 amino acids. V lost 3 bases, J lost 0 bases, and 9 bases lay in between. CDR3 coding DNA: TGTGCCAGCAGTGATCGGGTCCTTAGCAATCAGCCCCAGCATTTT. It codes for CASSDRVLSNQPQHF.

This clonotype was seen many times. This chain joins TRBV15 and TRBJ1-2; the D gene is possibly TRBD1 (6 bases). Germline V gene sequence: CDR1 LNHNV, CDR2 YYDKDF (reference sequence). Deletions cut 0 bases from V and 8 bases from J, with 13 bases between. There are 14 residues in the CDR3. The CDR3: CATSRERGGGGYTF. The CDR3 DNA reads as TGTGCCACCAGCAGAGAGCGGGGGGGGGGCGGCTACACCTTC.

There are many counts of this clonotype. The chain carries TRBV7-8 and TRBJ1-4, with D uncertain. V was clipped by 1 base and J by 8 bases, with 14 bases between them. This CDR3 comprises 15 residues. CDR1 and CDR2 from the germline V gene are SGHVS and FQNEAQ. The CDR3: CASSLVQAKGEKLFF. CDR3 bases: TGTGCCAGCAGCTTAGTCCAGGCGAAAGGGGAAAAACTGTTTTTT.

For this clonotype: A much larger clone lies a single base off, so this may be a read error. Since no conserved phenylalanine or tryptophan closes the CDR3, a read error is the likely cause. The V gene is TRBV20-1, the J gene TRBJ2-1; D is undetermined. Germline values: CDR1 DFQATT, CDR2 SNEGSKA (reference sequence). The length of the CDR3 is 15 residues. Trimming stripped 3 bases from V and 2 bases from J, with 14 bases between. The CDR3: CSARIEGGPYNEQFL. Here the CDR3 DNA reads TGCAGTGCTAGGATCGAAGGTGGGCCCTACAATGAGCAGTTCCTC.

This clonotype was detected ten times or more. The DNA for the CDR3 is TGTGCCAGCAGCCAAGATCGGTATCTAGGACTGGAAAAACTGTTTTTT. This translates into CASSQDRYLGLEKLFF. V is TRBV14 and J is TRBJ1-4; D uncertain. CDR1 is SGHDN and CDR2 is FVKESK in the germline V gene. CDR3 length: 16 amino acids. V gave up 0 bases and J gave up 8 bases, with 16 bases separating them.

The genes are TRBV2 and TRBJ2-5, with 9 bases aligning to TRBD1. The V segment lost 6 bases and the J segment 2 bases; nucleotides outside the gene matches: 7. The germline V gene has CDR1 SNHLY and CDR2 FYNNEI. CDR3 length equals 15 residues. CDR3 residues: CASRPQGAPQETQYF. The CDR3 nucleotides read TGTGCCAGCAGACCACAGGGGGCCCCTCAAGAGACCCAGTACTTC.

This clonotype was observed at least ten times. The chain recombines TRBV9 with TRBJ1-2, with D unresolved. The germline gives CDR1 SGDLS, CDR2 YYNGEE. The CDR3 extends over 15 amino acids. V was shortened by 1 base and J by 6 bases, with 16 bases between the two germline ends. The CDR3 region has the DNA TGTGCCAGCAGCGTACACTCGGAGGGTATGAATGGCTACACCTTC. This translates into CASSVHSEGMNGYTF.

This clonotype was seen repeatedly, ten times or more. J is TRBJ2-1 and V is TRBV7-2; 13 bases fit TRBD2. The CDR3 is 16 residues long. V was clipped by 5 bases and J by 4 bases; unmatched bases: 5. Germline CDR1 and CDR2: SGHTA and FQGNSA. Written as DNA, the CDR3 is TGTGCCAGCAGCACGGGACTAGCGGGGAGATACAATGAGCAGTTCTTC. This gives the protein CASSTGLAGRYNEQFF. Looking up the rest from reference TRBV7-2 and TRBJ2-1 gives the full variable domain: GAGVSQSPSNKVTEKGKDVELRCDPISGHTALYWYRQSLGQGLEFLIYFQGNSAPDKSGLPSDRFSAERTGGSVSTLTIQRTQQEDSAVYLCASSTGLAGRYNEQFFGPGTRLTVL.

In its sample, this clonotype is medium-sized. CDR3 coding DNA: TGTGCCACCAGCAGAGTTGGCTACGAGCAGTACGTC. Its protein product is CATSRVGYEQYV. This sequence joins TRBV15 and TRBJ2-7; D is unclear. The length of the CDR3 is 12 residues. Germline-derived CDR1 and CDR2 are LNHNV and YYDKDF (reference sequence). Trimming took 1 base from V and 3 from J, leaving 4 bases between them.

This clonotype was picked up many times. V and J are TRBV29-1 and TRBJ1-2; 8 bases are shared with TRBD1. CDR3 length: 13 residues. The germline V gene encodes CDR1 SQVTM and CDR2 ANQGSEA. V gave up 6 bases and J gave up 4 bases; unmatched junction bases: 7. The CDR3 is CSVLTGDRYGYTF. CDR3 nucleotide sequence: TGCAGCGTCCTGACAGGGGACCGCTATGGCTACACCTTC.

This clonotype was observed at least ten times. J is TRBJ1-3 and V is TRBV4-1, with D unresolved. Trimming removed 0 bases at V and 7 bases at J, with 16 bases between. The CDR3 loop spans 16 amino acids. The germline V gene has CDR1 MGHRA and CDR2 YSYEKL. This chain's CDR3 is CASSQDPRSSRNTIYF. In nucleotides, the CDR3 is TGCGCCAGCAGCCAAGATCCTAGGTCCTCTAGGAACACCATATATTTT.

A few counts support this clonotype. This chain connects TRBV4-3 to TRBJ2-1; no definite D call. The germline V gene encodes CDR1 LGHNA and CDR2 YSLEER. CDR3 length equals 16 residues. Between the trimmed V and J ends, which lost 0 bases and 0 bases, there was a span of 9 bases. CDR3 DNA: TGCGCCAGCAGCCAAGATGGGATTAACTCCTACAATGAGCAGTTCTTC. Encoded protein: CASSQDGINSYNEQFF.

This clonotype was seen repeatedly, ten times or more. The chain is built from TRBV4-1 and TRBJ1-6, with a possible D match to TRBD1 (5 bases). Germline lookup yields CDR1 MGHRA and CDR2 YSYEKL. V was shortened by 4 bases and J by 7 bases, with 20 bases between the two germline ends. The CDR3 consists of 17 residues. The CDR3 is CASSPLGPRAGNSPLHF. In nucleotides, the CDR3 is TGCGCCAGCAGCCCCCTGGGGCCCCGGGCCGGGAATTCACCCCTCCACTTT.

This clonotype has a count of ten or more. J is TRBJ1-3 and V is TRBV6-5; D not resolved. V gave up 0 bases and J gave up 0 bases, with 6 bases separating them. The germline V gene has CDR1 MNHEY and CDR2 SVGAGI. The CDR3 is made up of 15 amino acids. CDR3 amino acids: CASSYSGGSGNTIYF. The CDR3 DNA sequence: TGTGCCAGCAGTTACTCCGGTGGCTCTGGAAACACCATATATTTT.

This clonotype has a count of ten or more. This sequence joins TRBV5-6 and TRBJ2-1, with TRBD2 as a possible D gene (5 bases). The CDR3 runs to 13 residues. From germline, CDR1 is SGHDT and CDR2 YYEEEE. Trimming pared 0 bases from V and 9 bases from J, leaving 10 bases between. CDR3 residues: CASSLALGSEQFF. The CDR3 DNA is TGTGCCAGCAGCTTGGCCTTGGGGAGTGAGCAGTTCTTC.

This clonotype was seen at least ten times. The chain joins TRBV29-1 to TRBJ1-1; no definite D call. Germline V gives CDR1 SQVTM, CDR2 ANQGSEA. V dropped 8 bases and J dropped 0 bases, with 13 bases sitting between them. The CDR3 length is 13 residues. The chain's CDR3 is CSISRDMNTEAFF. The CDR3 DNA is TGCAGCATTTCTAGGGATATGAACACTGAAGCTTTCTTT. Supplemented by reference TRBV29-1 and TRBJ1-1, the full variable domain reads SAVISQKPSRDICQRGTSLTIQCQVDSQVTMMFWYRQQPGQSLTLIATANQGSEATYESGFVIDKFPISRPNLTFSTLTVSNMSPEDSSIYLCSISRDMNTEAFFGQGTRLTVV.

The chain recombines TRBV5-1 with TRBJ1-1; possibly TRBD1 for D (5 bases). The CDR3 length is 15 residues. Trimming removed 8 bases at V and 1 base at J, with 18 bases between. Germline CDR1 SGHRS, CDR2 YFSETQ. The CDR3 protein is CASCERADTNTEAFF. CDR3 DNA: TGCGCCAGTTGTGAGCGGGCGGACACGAACACTGAAGCTTTCTTT. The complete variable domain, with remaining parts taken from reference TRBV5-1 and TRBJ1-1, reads KAGVTQTPRYLIKTRGQQVTLSCSPISGHRSVSWYQQTPGQGLQFLFEYFSETQRNKGNFPGRFSGRQFSNSRSEMNVSTLELGDSALYLCASCERADTNTEAFFGQGTRLTVV.

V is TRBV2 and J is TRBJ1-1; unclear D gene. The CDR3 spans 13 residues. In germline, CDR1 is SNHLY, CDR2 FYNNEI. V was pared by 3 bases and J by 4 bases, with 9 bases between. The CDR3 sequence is CASSDRRPTEAFF. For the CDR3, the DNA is TGTGCCAGCAGTGACAGGCGGCCCACTGAAGCTTTCTTT.

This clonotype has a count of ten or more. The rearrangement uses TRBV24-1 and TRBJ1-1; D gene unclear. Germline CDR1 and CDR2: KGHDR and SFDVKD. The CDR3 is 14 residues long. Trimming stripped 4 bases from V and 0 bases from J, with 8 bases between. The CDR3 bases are TGTGCCACCAGTGAAGGAGCCCTGAACACTGAAGCTTTCTTT. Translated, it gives CATSEGALNTEAFF.

The CDR3 protein is CASSLMGTSGGSYIGTQYF. DNA for the CDR3: TGCGCCAGCAGCCTGATGGGGACTAGCGGGGGTAGTTATATAGGTACGCAGTATTTT. The chain combines TRBV5-1 with TRBJ2-3; 14 positions match TRBD2. Germline lookup yields CDR1 SGHRS and CDR2 YFSETQ. The CDR3 spans 19 residues. The V gene end was trimmed by 4 bases and the J gene end by 8 bases; junction bases not matched to a gene: 18.

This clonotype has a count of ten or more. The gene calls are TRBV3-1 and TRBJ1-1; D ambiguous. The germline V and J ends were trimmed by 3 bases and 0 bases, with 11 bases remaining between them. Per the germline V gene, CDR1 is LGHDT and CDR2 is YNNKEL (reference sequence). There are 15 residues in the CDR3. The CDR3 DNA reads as TGTGCCAGCAGCCACGGAGGGAACTTGAACACTGAAGCTTTCTTT. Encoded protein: CASSHGGNLNTEAFF. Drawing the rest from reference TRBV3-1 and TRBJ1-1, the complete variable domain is DTAVSQTPKYLVTQMGNDKSIKCEQNLGHDTMYWYKQDSKKFLKIMFSYNNKELIINETVPNRFSPKSPDKAHLNLHINSLELGDSAVYFCASSHGGNLNTEAFFGQGTRLTVV.